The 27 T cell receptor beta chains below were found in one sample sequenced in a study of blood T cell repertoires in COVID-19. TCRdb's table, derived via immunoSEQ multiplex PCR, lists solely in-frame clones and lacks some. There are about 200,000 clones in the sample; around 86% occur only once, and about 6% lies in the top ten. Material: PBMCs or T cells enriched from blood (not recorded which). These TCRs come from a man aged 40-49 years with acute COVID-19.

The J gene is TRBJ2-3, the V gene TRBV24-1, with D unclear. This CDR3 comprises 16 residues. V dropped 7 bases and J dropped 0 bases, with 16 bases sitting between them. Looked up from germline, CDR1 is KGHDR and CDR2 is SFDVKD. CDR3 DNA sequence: TGTGCCACCAGCCAGACTCGAGTTACTAGCACAGATACGCAGTATTTT. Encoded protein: CATSQTRVTSTDTQYF.

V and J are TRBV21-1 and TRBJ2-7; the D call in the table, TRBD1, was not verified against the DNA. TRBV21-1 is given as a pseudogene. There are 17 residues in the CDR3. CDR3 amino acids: CASSKDRDGDLPYEQYF. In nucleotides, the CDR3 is TGTGCCAGCAGCAAGGACAGGGACGGGGACCTGCCCTACGAGCAGTACTTC.

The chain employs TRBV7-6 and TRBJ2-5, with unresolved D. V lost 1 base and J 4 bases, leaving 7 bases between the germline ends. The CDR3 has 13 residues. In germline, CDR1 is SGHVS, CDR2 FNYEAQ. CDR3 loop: CASSLGAGETQYF. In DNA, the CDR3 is TGTGCCAGCAGCTTAGGGGCAGGAGAGACCCAGTACTTC.

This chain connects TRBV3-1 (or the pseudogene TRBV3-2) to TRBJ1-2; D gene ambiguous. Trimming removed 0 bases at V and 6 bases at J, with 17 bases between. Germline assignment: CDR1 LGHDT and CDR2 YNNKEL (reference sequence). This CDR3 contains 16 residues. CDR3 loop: CASSQDPNWARNGYTF. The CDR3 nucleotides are TGTGCCAGCAGCCAAGATCCAAATTGGGCCAGGAATGGCTACACCTTC.

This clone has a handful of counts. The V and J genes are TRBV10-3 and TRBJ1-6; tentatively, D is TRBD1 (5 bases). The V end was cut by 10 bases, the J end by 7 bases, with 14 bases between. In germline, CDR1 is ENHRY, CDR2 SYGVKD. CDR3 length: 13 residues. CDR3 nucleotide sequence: TGTGCCACCTCCCGGCAGGGAAATTCACCCCTCCACTTT. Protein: CATSRQGNSPLHF.

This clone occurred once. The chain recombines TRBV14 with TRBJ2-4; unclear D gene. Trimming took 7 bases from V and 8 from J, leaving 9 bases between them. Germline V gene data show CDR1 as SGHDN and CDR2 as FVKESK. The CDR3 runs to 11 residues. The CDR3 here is CASTKQDIQYF. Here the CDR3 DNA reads TGTGCCAGCACGAAGCAGGACATTCAGTACTTC.

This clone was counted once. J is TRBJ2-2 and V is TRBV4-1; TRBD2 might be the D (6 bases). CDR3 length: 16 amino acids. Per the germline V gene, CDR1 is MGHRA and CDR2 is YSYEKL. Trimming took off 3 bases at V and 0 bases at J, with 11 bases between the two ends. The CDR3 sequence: CASSHAGSSNTGELFF. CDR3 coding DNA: TGCGCCAGCAGCCATGCCGGGAGCTCGAACACCGGGGAGCTGTTTTTT.

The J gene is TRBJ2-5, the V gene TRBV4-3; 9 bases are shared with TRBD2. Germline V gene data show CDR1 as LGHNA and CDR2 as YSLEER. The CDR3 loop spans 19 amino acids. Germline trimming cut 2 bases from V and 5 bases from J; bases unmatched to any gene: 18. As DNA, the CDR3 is TGCGCCAGCAGCCAACGGAAGCAACCGGTAGCGGGAGTATACGAGACCCAGTACTTC. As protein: CASSQRKQPVAGVYETQYF.

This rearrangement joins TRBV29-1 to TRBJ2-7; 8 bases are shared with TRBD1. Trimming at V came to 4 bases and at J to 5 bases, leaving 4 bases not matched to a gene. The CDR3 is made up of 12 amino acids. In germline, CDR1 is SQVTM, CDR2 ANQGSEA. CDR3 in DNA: TGCAGCGTTGTGACAGGGGACCACGAGCAGTACTTC. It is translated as CSVVTGDHEQYF.

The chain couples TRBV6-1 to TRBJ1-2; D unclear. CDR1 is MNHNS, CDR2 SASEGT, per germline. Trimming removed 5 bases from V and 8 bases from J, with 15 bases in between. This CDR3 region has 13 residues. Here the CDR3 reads CASSLTNQQGYTF. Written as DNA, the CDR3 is TGTGCCAGCAGTTTAACCAATCAACAAGGCTACACCTTC.

DNA for the CDR3: TGTGCCAGCTCACCTGGACTGGCTAATGAAAAACTGTTTTTT. Protein: CASSPGLANEKLFF. The chain carries TRBV18 and TRBJ1-4; D is uncertain. The germline V gene has CDR1 KGHSH and CDR2 LQKENI. The CDR3 is 14 residues long. The V end was cut by 3 bases, the J end by 3 bases, with 8 bases between.

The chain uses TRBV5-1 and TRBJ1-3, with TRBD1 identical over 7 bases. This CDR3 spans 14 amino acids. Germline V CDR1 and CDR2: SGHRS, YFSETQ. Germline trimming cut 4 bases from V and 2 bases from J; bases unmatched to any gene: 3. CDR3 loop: CASSTQGAGNTIYF. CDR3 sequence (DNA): TGCGCCAGCAGCACTCAGGGGGCTGGAAACACCATATATTTT. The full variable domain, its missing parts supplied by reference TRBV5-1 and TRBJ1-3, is KAGVTQTPRYLIKTRGQQVTLSCSPISGHRSVSWYQQTPGQGLQFLFEYFSETQRNKGNFPGRFSGRQFSNSRSEMNVSTLELGDSALYLCASSTQGAGNTIYFGEGSWLTVV.

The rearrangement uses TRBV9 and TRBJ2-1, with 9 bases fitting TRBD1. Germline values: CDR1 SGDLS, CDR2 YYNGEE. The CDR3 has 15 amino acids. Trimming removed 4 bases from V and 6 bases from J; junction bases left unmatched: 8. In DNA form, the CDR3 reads TGTGCCAGCAGCCAGGCCGGGACAGGGTTCAATGAGCAGTTCTTC. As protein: CASSQAGTGFNEQFF. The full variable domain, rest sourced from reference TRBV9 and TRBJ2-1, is DSGVTQTPKHLITATGQRVTLRCSPRSGDLSVYWYQQSLDQGLQFLIQYYNGEERAKGNILERFSAQQFPDLHSELNLSSLELGDSALYFCASSQAGTGFNEQFFGPGTRLTVL.

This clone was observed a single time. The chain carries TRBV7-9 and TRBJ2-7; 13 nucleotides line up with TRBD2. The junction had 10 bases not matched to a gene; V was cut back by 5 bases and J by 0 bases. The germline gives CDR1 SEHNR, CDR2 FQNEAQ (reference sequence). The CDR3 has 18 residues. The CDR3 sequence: CASSLPGLAGSSSYEQYF. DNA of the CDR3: TGTGCCAGCAGCCTCCCGGGACTAGCGGGATCGAGCTCCTACGAGCAGTACTTC.

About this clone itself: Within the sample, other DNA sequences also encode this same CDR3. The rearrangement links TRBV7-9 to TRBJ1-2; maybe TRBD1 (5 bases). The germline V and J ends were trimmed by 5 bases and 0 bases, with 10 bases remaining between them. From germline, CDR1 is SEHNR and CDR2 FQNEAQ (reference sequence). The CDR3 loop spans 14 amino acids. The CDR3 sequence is CASSLDITNYGYTF. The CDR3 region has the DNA TGTGCCAGCAGCCTGGACATTACTAACTATGGCTACACCTTC.

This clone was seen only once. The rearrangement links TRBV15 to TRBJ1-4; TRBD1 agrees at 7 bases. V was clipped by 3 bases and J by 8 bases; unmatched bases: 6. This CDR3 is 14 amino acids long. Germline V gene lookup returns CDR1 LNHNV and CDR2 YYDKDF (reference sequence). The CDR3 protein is CATSRTGSGEKLFF. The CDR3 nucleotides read TGTGCCACCAGCAGGACAGGGAGCGGGGAAAAACTGTTTTTT.

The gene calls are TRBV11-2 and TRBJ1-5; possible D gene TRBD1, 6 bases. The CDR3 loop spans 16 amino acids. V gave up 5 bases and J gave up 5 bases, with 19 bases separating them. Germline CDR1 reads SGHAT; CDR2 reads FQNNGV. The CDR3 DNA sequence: TGTGCCAGCAGCCCAGGGTCAGGGGAGGGGTATCAGCCCCAGCATTTT. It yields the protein CASSPGSGEGYQPQHF.

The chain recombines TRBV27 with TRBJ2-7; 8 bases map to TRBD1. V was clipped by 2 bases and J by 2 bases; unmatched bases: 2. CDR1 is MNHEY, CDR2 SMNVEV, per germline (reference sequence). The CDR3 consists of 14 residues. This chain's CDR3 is CASSLGTGPYEQYF. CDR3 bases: TGTGCCAGCAGTTTAGGGACAGGCCCCTACGAGCAGTACTTC.

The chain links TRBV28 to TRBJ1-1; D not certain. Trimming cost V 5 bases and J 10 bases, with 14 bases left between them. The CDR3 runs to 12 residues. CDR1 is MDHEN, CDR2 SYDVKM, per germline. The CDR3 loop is CASSGGRLGAFF. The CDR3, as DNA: TGTGCCAGCAGTGGAGGGAGGCTGGGAGCTTTCTTT.

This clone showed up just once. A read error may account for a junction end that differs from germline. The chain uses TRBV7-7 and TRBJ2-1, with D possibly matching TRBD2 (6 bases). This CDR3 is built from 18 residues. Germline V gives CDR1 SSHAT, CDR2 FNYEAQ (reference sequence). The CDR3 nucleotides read TGTGCTAGCAGCTTAGCCCCGCCCGGGGACTCGTCCTACAATGAGCAGTTCTTC. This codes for CASSLAPPGDSSYNEQFF.

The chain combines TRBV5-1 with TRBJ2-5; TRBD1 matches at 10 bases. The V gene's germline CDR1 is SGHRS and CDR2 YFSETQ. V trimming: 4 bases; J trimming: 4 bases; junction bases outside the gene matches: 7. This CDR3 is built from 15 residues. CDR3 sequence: CASSRDRGGLETQYF. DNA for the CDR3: TGCGCCAGCAGCCGGGACAGGGGAGGATTAGAGACCCAGTACTTC.

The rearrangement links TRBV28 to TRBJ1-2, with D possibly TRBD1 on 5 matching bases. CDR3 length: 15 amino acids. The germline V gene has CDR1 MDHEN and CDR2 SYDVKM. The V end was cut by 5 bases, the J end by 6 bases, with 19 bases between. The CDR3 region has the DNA TGTGCCAGCAGTGCACCCTCCCAGGGCCGGAATGGCTACACCTTC. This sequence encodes CASSAPSQGRNGYTF.

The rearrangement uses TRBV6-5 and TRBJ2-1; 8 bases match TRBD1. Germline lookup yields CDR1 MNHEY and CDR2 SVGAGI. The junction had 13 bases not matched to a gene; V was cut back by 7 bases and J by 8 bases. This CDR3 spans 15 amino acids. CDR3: CASTSTQGARDEQFF. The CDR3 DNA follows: TGTGCCAGCACCTCAACTCAGGGGGCTCGGGATGAGCAGTTCTTC.

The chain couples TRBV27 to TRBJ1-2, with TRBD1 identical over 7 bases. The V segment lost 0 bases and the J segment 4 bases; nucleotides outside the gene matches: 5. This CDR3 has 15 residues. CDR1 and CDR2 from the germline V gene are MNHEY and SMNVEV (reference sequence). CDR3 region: CASSLSPQGSYGYTF. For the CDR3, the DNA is TGTGCCAGCAGTTTATCTCCACAGGGGAGCTATGGCTACACCTTC.

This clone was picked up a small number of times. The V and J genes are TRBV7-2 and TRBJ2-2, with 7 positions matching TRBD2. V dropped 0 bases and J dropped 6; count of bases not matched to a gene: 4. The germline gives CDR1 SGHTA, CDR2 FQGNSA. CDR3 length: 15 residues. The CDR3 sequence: CASSLARLAPGELFF. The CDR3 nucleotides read TGTGCCAGCAGCTTAGCAAGACTAGCTCCCGGGGAGCTGTTTTTT. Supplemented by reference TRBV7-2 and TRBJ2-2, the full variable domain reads GAGVSQSPSNKVTEKGKDVELRCDPISGHTALYWYRQSLGQGLEFLIYFQGNSAPDKSGLPSDRFSAERTGGSVSTLTIQRTQQEDSAVYLCASSLARLAPGELFFGEGSRLTVL.

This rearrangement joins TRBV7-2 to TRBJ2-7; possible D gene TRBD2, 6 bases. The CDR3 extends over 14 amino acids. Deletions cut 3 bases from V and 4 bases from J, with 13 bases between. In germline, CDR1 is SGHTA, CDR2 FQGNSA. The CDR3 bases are TGTGCCAGCAGCTTTAATATGGGGACTTACGAGCAGTACTTC. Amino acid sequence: CASSFNMGTYEQYF.

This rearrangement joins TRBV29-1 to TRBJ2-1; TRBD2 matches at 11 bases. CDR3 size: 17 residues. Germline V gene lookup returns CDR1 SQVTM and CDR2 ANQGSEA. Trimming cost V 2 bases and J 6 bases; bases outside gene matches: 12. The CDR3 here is CSVERWSGTSGVNEQFF. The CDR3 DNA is TGCAGCGTTGAAAGGTGGTCCGGGACTAGCGGAGTCAATGAGCAGTTCTTC.